Below, 32 T cell receptor beta chains from the same sample are listed, as sequenced in a study of T-cell reconstitution after alpha-beta-depleted transplantation in children. Unique molecular identifiers were incorporated during preparation of the TCRbeta library. TCRdb fed the PCR reads into MiXCR, producing one record per CDR3 protein. Of fewer than 550,000 distinct CDR3 sequences detected, over 10% appear once; the ten largest clones hold around 13%. The input for sequencing was PBMCs, mostly from graft donor cells, taken 180 days after TCRalphabeta/CD19-depleted stem cell transplant. These TCRs come from a female patient aged 2-15 years who had a stem cell transplant for aplastic anemia, so the T cells may come from the graft donor.

This clonotype was seen ten or more times. The rearrangement links TRBV29-1 to TRBJ2-2, with D unresolved. Germline V gene data show CDR1 as SQVTM and CDR2 as ANQGSEA. V was pared by 6 bases and J by 7 bases, with 15 bases between. CDR3 length equals 13 residues. The CDR3 reads CSVLSGWGGELFF. DNA of the CDR3: TGCAGCGTGCTCAGTGGTTGGGGCGGGGAGCTGTTTTTT.

Written as DNA, the CDR3 is TGTGCCAGCAGCTTATGGGGACCCACAGATACGCAGTATTTT. Translating it yields CASSLWGPTDTQYF. The rearrangement joins TRBV7-2 to TRBJ2-3; D may be TRBD1 or TRBD2 (5 bases each). In germline, CDR1 is SGHTA, CDR2 FQGNSA. The CDR3 loop spans 14 amino acids. V was pared by 2 bases and J by 2 bases, with 8 bases between.

The chain recombines TRBV12-3 or TRBV12-4 with TRBJ1-3, with D perhaps matching TRBD1 (5 bases). The CDR3 extends over 14 amino acids. V shed 3 bases and J shed 4 bases, with 10 bases lying between them. For the CDR3, the DNA is TGTGCCAGCAGTTTCTCCTACAGGGGAAACACCATATATTTT. This encodes CASSFSYRGNTIYF.

This clonotype was observed a handful of times. The gene calls are TRBV18 and TRBJ2-5, with D uncertain. Deletions cut 3 bases from V and 5 bases from J, with 10 bases between. The V gene's germline CDR1 is KGHSH and CDR2 LQKENI. This CDR3 region has 13 residues. Written as DNA, the CDR3 is TGTGCCAGCTCACCGGGCCCCTCCGAGACCCAGTACTTC. It encodes CASSPGPSETQYF.

V is TRBV5-1 and J is TRBJ1-2; the match to TRBD1 covers 7 bases. The CDR3 sequence is 15 residues long. From germline, CDR1 is SGHRS and CDR2 YFSETQ. Germline trimming cut 2 bases from V and 5 bases from J; bases unmatched to any gene: 9. CDR3 residues: CASSFRTGLGYGYTF. As DNA, the CDR3 is TGCGCCAGCAGCTTCCGGACAGGTTTGGGATATGGCTACACCTTC.

Only a few counts were recorded for this clonotype. The chain recombines TRBV12-3 or TRBV12-4 with TRBJ2-1; D remains unclear. This CDR3 is built from 15 residues. The V gene lost 5 bases and the J gene lost 0 bases, with 11 bases spanning the gap. CDR3 sequence reads: CASSRLAYSYNEQFF. DNA of the CDR3: TGTGCCAGCAGTCGACTCGCCTACTCCTACAATGAGCAGTTCTTC.

This clonotype has a handful of counts. The J gene is TRBJ2-7, the V gene TRBV11-2; 12 nucleotides align to TRBD2. V lost 6 bases and J lost 4; bases outside the gene matches: 16. The CDR3 sequence is 18 residues long. Germline V CDR1 and CDR2: SGHAT, FQNNGV. The CDR3 sequence is CASSSRLAGVLLGYEQYF. CDR3 sequence (DNA): TGTGCCAGCAGTTCCAGACTAGCGGGAGTGCTATTGGGATACGAGCAGTACTTC.

This clonotype was found many times. CDR3 loop: CASRRQGADTEAFF. In DNA, the CDR3 is TGTGCCAGCAGAAGACAGGGGGCGGACACTGAAGCTTTCTTT. This rearrangement joins TRBV12-3 or TRBV12-4 to TRBJ1-1; 10 nucleotides agree with TRBD1. The V segment lost 6 bases and the J segment 3 bases; nucleotides outside the gene matches: 4. The CDR3 is 14 residues long.

The J gene is TRBJ2-3, the V gene TRBV27; 8 bases agree with TRBD2. The length of the CDR3 is 14 residues. V was pared by 10 bases and J by 3 bases, with 9 bases of the junction left unmatched. The germline CDR1 and CDR2 sequences are MNHEY and SMNVEV (reference sequence). The CDR3 coding sequence is TGTGCCACCAACCGCGGGGGGTGGACAGATACGCAGTATTTT. Amino acids: CATNRGGWTDTQYF.

This clonotype was seen at least ten times. CDR3 sequence (DNA): TGTGCCAGCAGTCTTATCTTGGTGAATCAGCCCCAGCATTTT. Protein product: CASSLILVNQPQHF. The gene calls are TRBV28 and TRBJ1-5; D is ambiguous. V was trimmed by 5 bases and J by 4 bases, leaving 12 bases between them. The V gene's germline CDR1 is MDHEN and CDR2 SYDVKM. The CDR3 has 14 amino acids.

This clonotype was observed at least ten times. The J gene is TRBJ2-3, the V gene TRBV5-1, with 7 bases identical to TRBD2. The V and J ends lost 2 bases and 0 bases, in that order; junction bases with no gene match: 3. The CDR3 covers 15 residues. Germline-derived CDR1 and CDR2 are SGHRS and YFSETQ. The CDR3 is CASSLSAGSTDTQYF. CDR3 coding DNA: TGCGCCAGCAGCTTATCAGCGGGAAGCACAGATACGCAGTATTTT.

In this sample, this clonotype turned up many times. The genes are TRBV3-1 and TRBJ1-1, with no clear D. Germline CDR1 LGHDT, CDR2 YNNKEL (reference sequence). Trimming took off 1 base at V and 1 base at J, with 10 bases between the two ends. CDR3 length equals 15 residues. CDR3 residues: CASSQAYTANTEAFF. The CDR3 coding sequence is TGTGCCAGCAGCCAAGCGTATACAGCGAACACTGAAGCTTTCTTT. Combining the CDR3 with reference TRBV3-1 and TRBJ1-1 gives the whole variable domain DTAVSQTPKYLVTQMGNDKSIKCEQNLGHDTMYWYKQDSKKFLKIMFSYNNKELIINETVPNRFSPKSPDKAHLNLHINSLELGDSAVYFCASSQAYTANTEAFFGQGTRLTVV.

The rearrangement joins TRBV12-3 or TRBV12-4 to TRBJ1-1; D not certain. The CDR3 spans 15 residues. With 3 bases removed from V and 2 bases from J, the gap between germline ends came to 13 bases. The CDR3 coding sequence is TGTGCCAGCAGTTTGGCGAGTCAGCTCAACACTGAAGCTTTCTTT. Translated: CASSLASQLNTEAFF.

The chain employs TRBV4-3 and TRBJ2-1, with D possibly TRBD2 on 6 matching bases. V lost 4 bases to trimming and J lost 9 bases, with 22 bases between them. Germline V gene lookup returns CDR1 LGHNA and CDR2 YSLEER. The CDR3 runs 16 residues. CDR3 nucleotide sequence: TGCGCCAGCAGCCCAGTAGCGGTCTCCCCCTGGGGTGAGCAGTTCTTC. It yields the protein CASSPVAVSPWGEQFF.

Only a few counts were recorded for this clonotype. The chain links TRBV9 to TRBJ2-2, with TRBD1 as a possible D gene (6 bases). Germline assignment: CDR1 SGDLS and CDR2 YYNGEE. The length of the CDR3 is 15 residues. The ends were cut back, 1 base at V and 4 bases at J, with 11 bases in the middle. The CDR3 bases are TGTGCCAGCAGCGTACTCCAGGACAGCACCGGGGAGCTGTTTTTT. The encoded protein is CASSVLQDSTGELFF.

This clonotype showed up just a few times. The chain carries TRBV7-2 and TRBJ1-2; 10 bases match TRBD1. V lost 5 bases, J lost 4 bases, and 7 bases stayed unmatched. The CDR3 runs to 15 residues. Germline V gene sequence: CDR1 SGHTA, CDR2 FQGNSA. CDR3 in amino acids: CASSPGQGKGYGYTF. CDR3 DNA sequence: TGTGCCAGCAGCCCGGGACAGGGGAAGGGCTATGGCTACACCTTC.

This clonotype was seen ten or more times. This chain connects TRBV6-5 to TRBJ2-1; D unclear. The germline gives CDR1 MNHEY, CDR2 SVGAGI. Trimming cost V 0 bases and J 7 bases, with 7 bases left between them. CDR3 length: 13 residues. CDR3 amino acids: CASSYSVFNEQFF. The DNA for the CDR3 is TGTGCCAGCAGTTACTCCGTCTTTAATGAGCAGTTCTTC.

This clonotype was observed at least ten times. The CDR3 coding sequence is TGTGCCAGCAGTTTAATCGCCGCGGATACGCAGTATTTT. It specifies CASSLIAADTQYF. This chain uses TRBV12-3 or TRBV12-4 with TRBJ2-3; D is unclear. V gave up 2 bases and J gave up 6 bases, with 9 bases separating them. The CDR3 is 13 residues long.

This clonotype was seen more than once but under ten times. V and J are TRBV7-2 and TRBJ2-7, with D possibly TRBD2 on 6 matching bases. This CDR3 comprises 14 residues. Trimming removed 0 bases from V and 1 base from J, with 7 bases in between. The germline CDR1 and CDR2 sequences are SGHTA and FQGNSA. The CDR3: CASSLAGTSYEQYF. The CDR3 bases are TGTGCCAGCAGCTTAGCCGGGACTTCCTACGAGCAGTACTTC.

On this clonotype itself: One end of the junction is discordant with germline, which a read error may explain. The chain couples TRBV7-2 to TRBJ1-1, with TRBD1 identical over 8 bases. The germline V gene has CDR1 SGHTA and CDR2 FQGNSA. This CDR3 has 13 amino acids. This CDR3 reads CPSRRQGWAEAFF. Written as DNA, the CDR3 is TGTCCCAGCAGACGACAGGGGTGGGCTGAAGCTTTCTTT.

This clonotype showed up just a few times. The chain carries TRBV9 and TRBJ2-1; possibly TRBD2 for D (6 bases). Germline V gene data show CDR1 as SGDLS and CDR2 as YYNGEE. Trimming left V 0 bases short and J 7 bases short, with 17 bases between. The CDR3 runs to 16 residues. The CDR3 sequence: CASSVGSGRGSNEQFF. The CDR3 DNA reads as TGTGCCAGCAGCGTAGGGTCCGGGAGAGGGTCGAATGAGCAGTTCTTC. Variable domain in full (rest from reference TRBV9 and TRBJ2-1): DSGVTQTPKHLITATGQRVTLRCSPRSGDLSVYWYQQSLDQGLQFLIQYYNGEERAKGNILERFSAQQFPDLHSELNLSSLELGDSALYFCASSVGSGRGSNEQFFGPGTRLTVL.

This clonotype was observed many times. The rearrangement joins TRBV29-1 to TRBJ2-2; TRBD1 is a possible D gene (5 bases). The germline gives CDR1 SQVTM, CDR2 ANQGSEA. The CDR3 sequence is 12 residues long. V dropped 2 bases and J dropped 5 bases, with 6 bases sitting between them. The CDR3 DNA is TGCAGCGTTGAACCAGGGACCGGGGAGCTGTTTTTT. This codes for CSVEPGTGELFF.

This sequence joins TRBV20-1 and TRBJ2-3; D possibly corresponds to TRBD2 (5 bases). Germline V gene data show CDR1 as DFQATT and CDR2 as SNEGSKA (reference sequence). The CDR3 contains 17 residues. Trimming removed 3 bases from V and 6 bases from J, with 25 bases in between. The CDR3 region has the DNA TGCAGTGCTAGGGCTCTAGGCGGGCCGTTTACGGGGGATACGCAGTATTTT. It specifies CSARALGGPFTGDTQYF.

This clonotype was recorded at least ten times. The chain uses TRBV5-6 and TRBJ2-5, with 11 bases identical to TRBD2. This CDR3 spans 18 amino acids. CDR1 and CDR2 (germline): SGHDT, YYEEEE. The J segment lost 1 base and the V segment lost 1 base, leaving 9 bases of the junction unmatched. The CDR3 loop reads CASSLILYLAGGQETQYF. The CDR3 DNA follows: TGTGCCAGCAGCTTGATACTGTATCTAGCGGGAGGCCAAGAGACCCAGTACTTC.

This clonotype has only a few counts. The rearrangement joins TRBV7-2 to TRBJ2-7; D remains ambiguous. The germline V and J ends were trimmed by 1 base and 3 bases, with 7 bases remaining between them. Germline CDR1 reads SGHTA; CDR2 reads FQGNSA. The CDR3 is 13 amino acids. For the CDR3, the DNA is TGTGCCAGCAGCTTAGGGCGGTACTACGAGCAGTACGTC. This codes for CASSLGRYYEQYV.

This clonotype has a count of ten or more. The J gene is TRBJ2-3, the V gene TRBV4-3; D gene unclear. The CDR3 totals 15 residues. V shed 0 bases and J shed 2 bases, with 9 bases lying between them. Germline V gene data show CDR1 as LGHNA and CDR2 as YSLEER. CDR3 in DNA: TGCGCCAGCAGCCAAGACGCAGTAATCACAGATACGCAGTATTTT. Translating gives CASSQDAVITDTQYF.

This clonotype came up a few times. The rearrangement uses TRBV18 and TRBJ2-3; 7 positions match TRBD1. CDR1 is KGHSH and CDR2 is LQKENI in the germline V gene. J was trimmed by 2 bases and V by 6 bases; bases with no gene match: 8. The CDR3 consists of 15 residues. In DNA form, the CDR3 reads TGTGCCAGCTCCCTTCTAGGGACAGCCACAGATACGCAGTATTTT. Translating it yields CASSLLGTATDTQYF.

This clonotype was seen a few times. The DNA of the CDR3 is TGTGCCACCTCGACAGGGACTGGGGCCAACGTCCTGACTTTC. Its translation is CATSTGTGANVLTF. V is TRBV5-6 and J is TRBJ2-6, with 7 bases identical to TRBD1. Unmatched junction bases numbered 5, after V lost 9 bases and J lost 2 bases. Germline V gene sequence: CDR1 SGHDT, CDR2 YYEEEE. This CDR3 has 14 amino acids.

J is TRBJ1-1 and V is TRBV12-3 or TRBV12-4; D is possibly TRBD1 (5 bases). CDR3 length: 16 residues. V shed 6 bases and J shed 3 bases, with 20 bases lying between them. The CDR3 bases are TGTGCCAGCAGCCCCCTACGGGGGGGTAAGGACACTGAAGCTTTCTTT. It translates to CASSPLRGGKDTEAFF.

The rearrangement uses TRBV6-5 and TRBJ2-2; D uncertain. The CDR3 loop spans 15 amino acids. The V gene's germline CDR1 is MNHEY and CDR2 SVGAGI. Deletions cut 0 bases from V and 6 bases from J, with 11 bases between. CDR3 protein: CASSYSLSPAGELFF. CDR3 in DNA: TGTGCCAGCAGTTACTCCCTTAGCCCGGCCGGGGAGCTGTTTTTT.

The gene calls are TRBV2 and TRBJ1-3, with D hard to call. V lost 1 base and J lost 6, with 16 bases in between. This CDR3 has 16 residues. The germline V gene encodes CDR1 SNHLY and CDR2 FYNNEI. CDR3 protein: CASSEDVWALLNTIYF. CDR3 bases: TGTGCCAGCAGTGAAGATGTCTGGGCGCTGTTAAACACCATATATTTT.

This sequence joins TRBV10-3 and TRBJ1-2; TRBD1 matches at 11 bases. V lost 0 bases to trimming and J lost 4 bases; unmatched junction nucleotides: 4. CDR3 size: 16 residues. Germline loops: CDR1 ENHRY, CDR2 SYGVKD. The CDR3 is CAISESRTGGSYGYTF. The CDR3 DNA follows: TGTGCCATCAGTGAGTCCCGGACAGGGGGCTCCTATGGCTACACCTTC.